The source of this T cell receptor beta chain is a study of CXCR3-negative and CXCR3-positive naive CD8 T cells (dated by TCRdb to between 2019 and 2020). Broadly, across the study: In total, some 130 million TRB reads were obtained, or roughly 1.5 +/- 0.3 million reads per library. Naive subsets from about five donors and memory cells from 3 donors were included in the TRBV-TRBJ cluster analysis. The diversity and physicochemical repertoire analyses included roughly ten donors pooled from two independent experiments.

The cysteine opens and the phenylalanine closes a CDR3 of 14 amino acids. No DNA was logged. The germline V gene yields SQVTM for CDR1 and ANQGSEA for CDR2. The reads were generated on a NextSeq 550. The Human TCR Profiling Kit (MiLaboratory) was used to make UMI-labeled 5' RACE TRB cDNA libraries. The full amount of extracted RNA was used for cDNA synthesis, and the full amount of resulting cDNA was used for PCR amplification. The libraries were made side by side, with each library going through the same number of PCR cycles. The paper's processing steps were these. About 57,000 +/- 9,900 unique UMI-labeled TRB cDNA molecules per library were extracted with MIGEC and MiXCR, with at least two reads per UMI required. An average of about 40,000 +/- 10,000 functional in-frame TRB CDR3 nucleotide clonotypes without stop codons was found per library. After downsampling to 5000 UMI-labeled TRB molecules per sample, diversity metrics, including normalized Shannon-Wiener and Chao1, were computed in VDJtools. VDJtools computed clonotype-size-weighted physicochemical properties of the central five CDR3 residues: interaction energy, strength, volume and Kidera factor 4. The reads were reprocessed in TCRdb, with one entry per CDR3 protein sequence and no accompanying DNA. The V and J calls were not made by the authors but by TCRdb's processing. The sample's clone listing holds about 22,000 distinct CDR3 sequences. The ten largest clones add up to over 15% of the sample.

Study-wide conclusions, independent of this receptor: Repertoire diversity was comparably high in both naive subsets but much lower in memory CD8+ T cells. Similar TRBV-TRBJ usage was shown by naive CXCR3-negative and CXCR3-positive cells from the same donor, whereas distinct patterns were shown by memory cells. Because surface CD5, which has been linked to self-reactivity in mice, was comparable between naive subsets, TCR interaction strength was also inferred from TRB CDR3 physicochemical properties. CXCR3 expression partially decreased after cryopreservation, so most assays used freshly isolated PBMCs.

For every CD8+ T cell subset, approximately 300,000 cells were flow-sorted straight into RLT lysis buffer, and each subset was sorted in triplicate. Peripheral blood mononuclear cells were isolated from buffy coats by standard density gradient centrifugation. Total RNA was extracted from sorted cells using an RNeasy Mini Kit. A remark on this clonotype: The clone's antigen remains unknown.

The chain employs TRBV29-1 and TRBJ2-1; no DNA is available, so the TRBD1 call from TCRdb remains unchecked. Sequencing was performed on memory CD8+ T cells from blood. Read against the paper, the sample's cell subset or site label means: conventional CD8+ memory T cells (TMEM), sorted as controls. This receptor was obtained from a human donor in good health. Some clones in this sample may be carry-over from other donors' samples. The CDR3 in this case is CSVSQGYSYNEQFF.